This T cell receptor (beta chain) emerged from a study of cytomegalovirus exposure and HLA in healthy donors. Germline CDR1 reads SGHDT; CDR2 reads YYEEEE. This CDR3 region has 14 residues. Trimming took off 0 bases at V and 4 bases at J, with 10 bases between the two ends. With 60 Vbeta and 13 Jbeta primers, the PCR was carried out. Generated by immunoSEQ multiplex PCR, the TCRdb table keeps only in-frame clones and is missing some. The sample holds 140,000 to 150,000 clones; 78% are singletons and the top ten take less than 3%. The source of this sequence is a female donor in good health and CMV-seronegative. Sequencing was carried out using PBMCs. V gene TRBV5-6 combines with J gene TRBJ1-2; a possible D gene is TRBD1 (5 bases). Here the CDR3 DNA reads TGTGCCAGCAGCTTGGAGCAGGGCGGCTATGGCTACACCTTC. Translating it yields CASSLEQGGYGYTF.